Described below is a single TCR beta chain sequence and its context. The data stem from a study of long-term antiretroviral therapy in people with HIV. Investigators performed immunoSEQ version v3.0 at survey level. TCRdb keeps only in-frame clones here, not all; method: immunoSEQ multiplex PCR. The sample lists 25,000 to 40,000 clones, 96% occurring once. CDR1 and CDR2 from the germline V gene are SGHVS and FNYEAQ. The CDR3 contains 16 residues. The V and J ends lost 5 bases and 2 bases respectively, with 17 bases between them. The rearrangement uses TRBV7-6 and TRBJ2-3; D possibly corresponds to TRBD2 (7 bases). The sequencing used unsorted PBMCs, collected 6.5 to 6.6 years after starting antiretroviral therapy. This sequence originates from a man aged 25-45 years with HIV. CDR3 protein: CASSLEGGGPTDTQYF. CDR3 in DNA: TGTGCCAGCAGCCTAGAAGGGGGGGGGCCCACAGATACGCAGTATTTT.